This paragraph reports one TCR beta chain. Its matching antigen is unknown. Repertoires were generated with immunoSEQ multiplex PCR, while TCRdb's copy carries only in-frame clones and drops some. Of hundreds of thousands of clones listed, just under 80% are singletons. CDR1 is SNHLY, CDR2 FYNNEI, per germline. The CDR3 length is 15 residues. Between the trimmed V and J ends, which lost 6 bases and 0 bases, there was a span of 15 bases. The data are from a study of cytotoxic CD8 clonotypes in ibrutinib-treated CLL. Turning to the study itself: Specimens for response were gathered following a median around eleven months of therapy, spanning 6 to 36. Productive templates averaged approximately 260,000 per sample, and productive rearrangements 85,000 to 100,000.

Study outcomes and limitations: Timing of sampling differed between sustained-remission and progressing patients. The clonality rise at ibrutinib response reflected private clonotype expansion.

This receptor was identified in a human donor with chronic lymphocytic leukemia. J is TRBJ2-7 and V is TRBV2, with D maybe TRBD1 (6 bases). Sequencing was performed on PBMCs, taken after 12 months of ibrutinib treatment. The chain's CDR3 is CASRADRDISYEQYF. CDR3 nucleotides: TGTGCCAGCAGGGCCGACCGGGACATCTCCTACGAGCAGTACTTC.